The 9 T cell receptor beta chains below all came from one sample that was sequenced in a study of shared clonotypes between healthy human individuals. Method: immunoSEQ multiplex PCR; TCRdb's copy keeps in-frame clones and lacks some. Seen here are roughly 600,000 clones, roughly 98% observed once, and the top ten hold approximately 0.33%. Terminally differentiated effector memory CD45RA+ cells were excluded by CCR7 positive selection of CD45RO-negative cells. The sequencing sample was made of naive CD8+ T cells sorted from blood. The receptors were gathered from a man aged 25 to 40 in good health.

The genes are TRBV13 and TRBJ2-5, with TRBD2 matching 8 bases. Trimming took 4 bases from V and 0 from J; bases not matched to a gene: 7. This CDR3 has 16 residues. Germline lookup yields CDR1 PRHDT and CDR2 FYEKMQ (reference sequence). The CDR3 sequence is CASSYRLARHQETQYF. The DNA for the CDR3 is TGTGCCAGCAGCTACCGACTAGCGCGCCACCAAGAGACCCAGTACTTC.

This clone has a single count. V gene TRBV13 combines with J gene TRBJ2-7, with D perhaps TRBD1 (5 bases). Between the trimmed V and J ends, which lost 5 bases and 0 bases, there was a span of 17 bases. The CDR3 contains 16 residues. Germline V gene lookup returns CDR1 PRHDT and CDR2 FYEKMQ (reference sequence). CDR3 in DNA: TGTGCCAGCAGCCCCCGAAAGCAGGGCCACTCCTACGAGCAGTACTTC. Its translation: CASSPRKQGHSYEQYF.

The V gene is TRBV7-6, the J gene TRBJ2-1; 7 positions match TRBD2. The V segment lost 5 bases and the J segment 8 bases; nucleotides outside the gene matches: 15. The CDR3 is made up of 16 amino acids. From germline, CDR1 is SGHVS and CDR2 FNYEAQ. The CDR3 DNA is TGTGCCAGCAGCCTAAGCAGCGGCGGGAGAGTAGATGAGCAGTTCTTC. This translates into CASSLSSGGRVDEQFF.

The rearrangement uses TRBV5-1 and TRBJ2-5; TRBD2 matches at 11 bases. CDR1 is SGHRS, CDR2 YFSETQ, per germline. The V and J ends lost 3 bases and 2 bases, in that order; junction bases with no gene match: 3. This CDR3 is 15 amino acids long. The CDR3 is CASSWGTSGQETQYF. DNA of the CDR3: TGCGCCAGCAGCTGGGGGACTAGCGGACAAGAGACCCAGTACTTC.

The chain is built from TRBV10-3 and TRBJ1-5, with TRBD1 identical over 7 bases. This CDR3 region has 15 residues. CDR1 is ENHRY and CDR2 is SYGVKD in the germline V gene. J gave up 0 bases and V 10 bases, and 9 bases lay outside the gene matches. This CDR3 is CATWTGGYSNQPQHF. The CDR3 region has the DNA TGTGCCACCTGGACAGGCGGATATAGCAATCAGCCCCAGCATTTT.

This clone is a singleton in its sample. J is TRBJ1-3 and V is TRBV4-1; D gene ambiguous. The CDR3 is 16 residues long. In germline, CDR1 is MGHRA, CDR2 YSYEKL. V dropped 0 bases and J dropped 1 base, with 10 bases sitting between them. CDR3 DNA: TGCGCCAGCAGCCAAGATCACGCGCTTTCTGGAAACACCATATATTTT. It is translated as CASSQDHALSGNTIYF.

The rearrangement joins TRBV7-9 to TRBJ1-2; D not resolved. The V gene lost 0 bases and the J gene lost 7 bases, with 9 bases spanning the gap. The CDR3 contains 13 residues. CDR1 is SEHNR, CDR2 FQNEAQ, per germline (reference sequence). The DNA for the CDR3 is TGTGCCAGCAGCTTAGCGCAAGGGTTTGGCTACACCTTC. It specifies CASSLAQGFGYTF.

This chain joins TRBV14 and TRBJ1-1, with a weak D call TRBD1 (6 bases). The CDR3 totals 14 residues. CDR1 and CDR2 from the germline V gene are SGHDN and FVKESK. V was shortened by 7 bases and J by 4 bases, with 16 bases between the two germline ends. The CDR3 here is CASTPIGGTTEAFF. CDR3 DNA sequence: TGTGCCAGCACCCCAATAGGGGGGACCACTGAAGCTTTCTTT.

V and J are TRBV25-1 and TRBJ2-5; the D gene could be TRBD1 or TRBD2 (5 bases each). Germline assignment: CDR1 MGHDK and CDR2 SYGVNS. This CDR3 is built from 16 residues. The V gene lost 0 bases and the J gene lost 1 base, with 12 bases spanning the gap. The CDR3 DNA reads as TGTGCCAGCAGTGAATATGGGACCGCCGCCCAAGAGACCCAGTACTTC. Translating gives CASSEYGTAAQETQYF.